Listed below are T cell receptor beta chains from one sample, sequenced in a study of identical twins. Each CDR3 protein is one row after TCRdb ran MiXCR on the 5' RACE reads. The data contain 400,000 to 550,000 distinct CDR3 sequences, 20% to 30% of them seen just once; the ten biggest clones take up 2.9%. These data also featured in a second study, about T cells expressing NK-cell markers.

The specimen sequenced was CD4+ T cells sorted from blood. All receptors come from a young woman in good health. Each CDR3 is given with its conserved first and last residue. A D gene is named only where the DNA matches it firmly. Not all rows give a size; the values are once, few, many and, for expanded clones, a class.

>NA|TRBJ2-3|few|TRBV20-1
CSARQGFSTDTQYF
TGCAGTGCTAGACAGGGGTTTAGTACAGATACGCAGTATTTT
>NA|TRBJ1-1|NA|TRBV12-3/TRBV12-4
CASSLVTENTEAFF
TGTGCCAGCAGTTTAGTGACCGAAAACACTGAAGCTTTCTTT
>NA|TRBJ2-3|once|TRBV11-3
CASSSFRSLDLTDTQYF
TGTGCCAGCAGCTCCTTTCGGTCCCTCGACCTCACAGATACGCAGTATTTT
>NA|TRBJ1-1|many|TRBV20-1
CSARRLGPGTEAFF
TGCAGTGCTAGGCGGTTAGGCCCAGGCACTGAAGCTTTCTTT
>TRBD1|TRBJ2-5|many|TRBV5-1
CASSPEGAQETQYF
TGCGCCAGCAGTCCCGAGGGGGCCCAAGAGACCCAGTACTTC
>NA|TRBJ2-5|once|TRBV2
CASSLQGRGGGVTQYF
TGTGCCAGCAGTCTTCAGGGGCGGGGCGGAGGAGTGACCCAGTACTTC
>NA|TRBJ2-7|few|TRBV12-3/TRBV12-4
CASSKGPPYEQYF
TGTGCCAGCTCAAAGGGACCCCCCTACGAGCAGTACTTC
>TRBD2|TRBJ2-7|many|TRBV20-1
CSARSTSGRKYYNEQYF
TGCAGTGCCCGGTCCACTAGCGGGAGAAAGTATTACAACGAGCAGTACTTC
>NA|TRBJ1-2|many|TRBV30
CAWASGIVGYGYTF
TGTGCCTGGGCATCAGGGATTGTCGGCTATGGCTACACCTTC
>NA|TRBJ1-1|few|TRBV12-3/TRBV12-4
CASSLGAQGATFF
TGTGCCAGCAGTTTGGGGGCGCAGGGCGCAACTTTCTTT
>TRBD2|TRBJ2-1|few|TRBV10-3
CAIAPFLSGSYNEQFF
TGTGCCATCGCCCCCTTCTTGAGCGGGAGCTACAATGAGCAGTTCTTC
>NA|TRBJ2-7|few|TRBV11-2
CASSLDLRTGAYEQYF
TGTGCCAGCAGCTTAGACCTTCGGACGGGCGCCTACGAGCAGTACTTC
>TRBD2|TRBJ2-1|NA|TRBV6-1
CASSEARVRRGGYNEQFF
TGTGCCAGCAGTGAAGCTCGCGTTCGGCGGGGGGGATACAATGAGCAGTTCTTC
>TRBD2|TRBJ2-3|few|TRBV27
CASSLSASGGANTQYF
TGTGCCAGCAGTTTATCGGCTAGCGGGGGGGCCAATACGCAGTATTTT
>TRBD1|TRBJ2-1|NA|TRBV7-8
CASSSLKRTSGQVNEQFF
TGTGCCAGCAGCTCTCTTAAGAGGACTTCGGGACAGGTGAATGAGCAGTTCTTC
>NA|TRBJ2-5|NA|TRBV4-3
CASSQDLDEEETQYF
TGCGCCAGCAGCCAAGATCTGGACGAAGAAGAGACCCAGTACTTC
>NA|TRBJ2-7|NA|TRBV7-9
CASSPLRGRNLYEQYF
TGTGCCAGCAGCCCCCTGCGGGGGCGTAATCTCTACGAGCAGTACTTC
>NA|TRBJ1-2|NA|TRBV12-3/TRBV12-4
CASSVRTVEGYTF
TGTGCCAGCAGTGTAAGAACCGTGGAAGGCTACACCTTC
>NA|TRBJ1-4|NA|TRBV29-1
CSARVQEKLFF
TGCAGCGCGAGGGTTCAGGAAAAACTGTTTTTT
>TRBD1|TRBJ2-7|few|TRBV10-3
CAISQPGQGAEQYF
TGTGCCATCAGTCAACCGGGACAGGGTGCCGAGCAGTACTTC
>NA|TRBJ2-4|NA|TRBV15
CATSTAPLRSLAKNIQYF
TGTGCCACCAGCACGGCCCCGTTAAGGAGTTTAGCCAAAAACATTCAGTACTTC
>NA|TRBJ2-7|few|TRBV12-3/TRBV12-4
CASSLSLPSYEQYF
TGTGCCAGCAGTTTATCCCTACCCTCCTACGAGCAGTACTTC
>NA|TRBJ1-1|few|TRBV5-5
CASSLMGRRAGMNTEAFF
TGTGCCAGCAGCTTGATGGGGAGGAGGGCTGGGATGAACACTGAAGCTTTCTTT
>NA|TRBJ2-3|NA|TRBV12-3/TRBV12-4
CASSRSGLGYTQYF
TGTGCCAGCAGTCGAAGCGGGTTAGGATATACGCAGTATTTT
>TRBD1|TRBJ2-2|NA|TRBV18
CASSPTTGGMRTGELFF
TGTGCCAGCTCACCAACGACAGGGGGTATGCGCACCGGGGAGCTGTTTTTT
>TRBD1|TRBJ1-2|NA|TRBV29-1
CSEGQEYGYTF
TGCAGCGAGGGACAGGAGTATGGCTACACCTTC
>TRBD2|TRBJ2-1|NA|TRBV7-2
CASSFASGRSNEQFF
TGTGCCAGCAGCTTCGCTAGCGGGAGGAGTAATGAGCAGTTCTTC
>NA|TRBJ1-1|few|TRBV20-1
CSAREWTDWAFF
TGCAGTGCTAGAGAATGGACTGATTGGGCTTTCTTT
>NA|TRBJ1-2|NA|TRBV12-3/TRBV12-4
CASSTHSITGYTF
TGTGCCAGCAGTACCCACTCCATTACTGGCTACACCTTC
>NA|TRBJ2-2|few|TRBV6-2/TRBV6-3
CASVPPAGELFF
TGTGCCAGCGTGCCTCCCGCCGGGGAGCTGTTTTTT
>NA|TRBJ2-6|NA|TRBV20-1
CSARSGANVLTF
TGCAGTGCTAGGTCTGGGGCCAACGTCCTGACTTTC
>NA|TRBJ1-4|NA|TRBV15
CATRPTKNEKLFF
TGTGCCACCAGACCCACCAAGAATGAAAAACTGTTTTTT
>TRBD1|TRBJ1-1|few|TRBV20-1
CSARRQGSNTEAFF
TGCAGTGCCCGTAGACAGGGCTCGAACACTGAAGCTTTCTTT
>NA|TRBJ2-2|few|TRBV2
CASERAGELFF
TGTGCCAGCGAGCGGGCCGGGGAGCTGTTTTTT
>NA|TRBJ2-5|NA|TRBV7-9
CASSPRASSETQYF
TGTGCCAGCAGCCCCCGCGCAAGTTCTGAGACCCAGTACTTC
>NA|TRBJ2-2|few|TRBV29-1
CTFRGGAHTGELFF
TGCACCTTCCGAGGGGGGGCTCACACCGGGGAGCTGTTTTTT
>NA|TRBJ2-2|few|TRBV15
CATSRESGELFF
TGTGCCACCAGCAGAGAATCCGGGGAGCTGTTTTTT